This TCR beta chain was retrieved from a study of blood T cell repertoires in COVID-19. Sequencing was performed with immunoSEQ multiplex PCR; in TCRdb, only in-frame clones are kept and a portion is missing. This table has roughly 150,000 clones, about four fifths appearing once. V lost 7 bases and J lost 0; bases outside the gene matches: 2. The CDR3 loop spans 15 amino acids. Germline assignment: CDR1 MNHNY and CDR2 SVGAGI (reference sequence). Material for sequencing was peripheral blood. The V gene is TRBV6-6, the J gene TRBJ2-7; TRBD2 matches 14 bases. The receptor was isolated from a woman aged 80 or over with acute or convalescent COVID-19. CDR3 nucleotides: TGTGCCAGCACCGGACTAGCGGGGGGCTCCTACGAGCAGTACTTC. Its protein is CASTGLAGGSYEQYF.